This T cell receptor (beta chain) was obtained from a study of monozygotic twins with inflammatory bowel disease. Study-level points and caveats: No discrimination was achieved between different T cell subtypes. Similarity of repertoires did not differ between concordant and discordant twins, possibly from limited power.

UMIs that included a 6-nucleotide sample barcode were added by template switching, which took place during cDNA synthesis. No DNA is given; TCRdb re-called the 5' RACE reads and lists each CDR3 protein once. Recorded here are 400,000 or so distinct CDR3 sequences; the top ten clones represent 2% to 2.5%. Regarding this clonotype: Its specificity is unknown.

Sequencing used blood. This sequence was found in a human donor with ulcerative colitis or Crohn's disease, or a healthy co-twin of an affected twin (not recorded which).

CDR3 region: CASSMLPGVADTEAFF. This chain links TRBV19 with TRBJ1-1; TCRdb reports TRBD1, a call that lacks DNA to check it against. Germline CDR1 is LNHDA and CDR2 is SQIVND (reference sequence). The CDR3 loop spans 16 amino acids.